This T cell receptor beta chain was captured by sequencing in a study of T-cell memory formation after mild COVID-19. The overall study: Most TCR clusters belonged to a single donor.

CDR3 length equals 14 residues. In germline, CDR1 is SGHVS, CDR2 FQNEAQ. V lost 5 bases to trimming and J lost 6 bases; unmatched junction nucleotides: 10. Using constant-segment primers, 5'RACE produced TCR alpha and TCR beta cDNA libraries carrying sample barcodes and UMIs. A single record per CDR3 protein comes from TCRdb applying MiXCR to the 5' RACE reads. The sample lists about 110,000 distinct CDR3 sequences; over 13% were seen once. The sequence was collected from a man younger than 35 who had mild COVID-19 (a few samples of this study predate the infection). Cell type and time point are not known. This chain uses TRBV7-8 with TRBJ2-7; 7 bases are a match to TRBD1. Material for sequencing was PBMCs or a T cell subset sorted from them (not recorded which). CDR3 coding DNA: TGTGCCAGCAGCCCGGACAGGACGGTCCGCGAGCAGTACTTC. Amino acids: CASSPDRTVREQYF.